These T cell receptor beta chains were read from a single sample in a study of blood T cell repertoires in COVID-19. The protocol was immunoSEQ multiplex PCR, while the TCRdb copy is restricted to in-frame clones and leaves out a portion. The table lists 110,000 or so clones, roughly 85% of them singletons. The sample taken for sequencing was peripheral blood. These receptors were collected from a human donor in a cohort sampled during active COVID-19. The CDR3 runs from the conserved cysteine through the conserved F or W. D genes are given only for firm matches. A clone size is listed for some rows: how often the clone was seen (once, few, many), or a class if it is expanded.

J gene: TRBJ2-1
V gene: TRBV19
clone size: -
D gene: TRBD2
CDR3 protein: CASSITSTSGVYNEQFF
CDR3 DNA: TGTGCCAGTAGTATTACCTCGACTAGCGGAGTCTACAATGAGCAGTTCTTC

J gene: TRBJ1-5
V gene: TRBV7-2
clone size: -
D gene: -
CDR3 protein: CASSSQPGAGPQHF
CDR3 DNA: TGTGCCAGCAGCTCCCAACCCGGGGCGGGACCCCAGCATTTT

J gene: TRBJ1-2
V gene: TRBV5-6
clone size: -
D gene: TRBD1
CDR3 protein: CASSLFPGGSYGYTF
CDR3 DNA: TGTGCCAGCAGCTTGTTTCCAGGGGGGAGCTATGGCTACACCTTC

J gene: TRBJ1-4
V gene: TRBV11-2
clone size: -
D gene: TRBD1
CDR3 protein: CASSPGTGYEKLFF
CDR3 DNA: TGTGCCAGCAGCCCCGGGACAGGGTATGAAAAACTGTTTTTT

J gene: TRBJ2-1
V gene: TRBV7-9
clone size: -
D gene: -
CDR3 protein: CATSVVGLAYNEQFF
CDR3 DNA: TGTGCCACCTCCGTTGTTGGGCTTGCCTACAATGAGCAGTTCTTC

J gene: TRBJ2-3
V gene: TRBV5-4
clone size: -
D gene: TRBD2
CDR3 protein: CASKVAGGLSDTQYF
CDR3 DNA: TGTGCCAGCAAAGTAGCGGGGGGGCTCTCAGATACGCAGTATTTT

J gene: TRBJ1-6
V gene: TRBV6-5
clone size: few
D gene: -
CDR3 protein: CASSSRRDNSPLHF
CDR3 DNA: TGTGCCAGCAGTTCCCGACGGGATAATTCACCCCTCCACTTT

J gene: TRBJ2-1
V gene: TRBV9
clone size: once
D gene: TRBD2
CDR3 protein: CASSAVRGTSGMDEQFF
CDR3 DNA: TGTGCCAGCAGCGCGGTGCGCGGGACTAGCGGGATGGATGAGCAGTTCTTC

J gene: TRBJ2-5
V gene: TRBV5-4
clone size: -
D gene: TRBD1
CDR3 protein: CASSPTRTGGIGETQYF
CDR3 DNA: TGTGCCAGCAGCCCGACCCGGACAGGGGGGATTGGAGAGACCCAGTACTTC

J gene: TRBJ2-1
V gene: TRBV2
clone size: -
D gene: TRBD2
CDR3 protein: CASRTPGVGGVYNEQFF
CDR3 DNA: TGTGCCAGCAGAACCCCGGGAGTGGGGGGGGTTTACAATGAGCAGTTCTTC

J gene: TRBJ2-3
V gene: TRBV24-1
clone size: -
D gene: TRBD2
CDR3 protein: CATSDPLAGDTDTQYF
CDR3 DNA: TGTGCCACCAGTGACCCCTTGGCGGGGGACACAGATACGCAGTATTTT

J gene: TRBJ2-7
V gene: TRBV2
clone size: -
D gene: TRBD1
CDR3 protein: CASSGDRELVSYEQYF
CDR3 DNA: TGTGCCAGCAGTGGGGACAGAGAACTCGTTTCCTACGAGCAGTACTTC

J gene: TRBJ2-3
V gene: TRBV24-1
clone size: -
D gene: -
CDR3 protein: CATREITGTGMSVTQYF
CDR3 DNA: TGTGCCACCAGAGAGATTACGGGTACAGGGATGTCAGTTACGCAGTATTTT

J gene: TRBJ1-3
V gene: TRBV10-3
clone size: -
D gene: -
CDR3 protein: CATLGLSGNTIYF
CDR3 DNA: TGTGCCACCTTGGGGCTCTCTGGAAACACCATATATTTT

J gene: TRBJ2-3
V gene: TRBV27
clone size: -
D gene: -
CDR3 protein: CASSRGVGTDTQYF
CDR3 DNA: TGTGCCAGCAGTCGGGGAGTGGGCACAGATACGCAGTATTTT

J gene: TRBJ1-1
V gene: TRBV10-3
clone size: once
D gene: TRBD1
CDR3 protein: CAIREGQTNTEAFF
CDR3 DNA: TGTGCCATCAGGGAGGGACAGACGAACACTGAAGCTTTCTTT

J gene: TRBJ2-3
V gene: TRBV9
clone size: -
D gene: TRBD2
CDR3 protein: CASSAPSGGTDTQYF
CDR3 DNA: TGTGCCAGCAGCGCGCCTAGCGGTGGCACAGATACGCAGTATTTT

J gene: TRBJ2-7
V gene: TRBV28
clone size: -
D gene: -
CDR3 protein: CASSLLSNEQYF
CDR3 DNA: TGTGCCAGCAGTTTATTGAGCAACGAGCAGTACTTC

J gene: TRBJ1-1
V gene: TRBV6-5
clone size: -
D gene: TRBD1
CDR3 protein: CASRAGTENTEAFF
CDR3 DNA: TGTGCCAGCAGGGCCGGGACAGAGAACACTGAAGCTTTCTTT

J gene: TRBJ1-3
V gene: TRBV5-4
clone size: -
D gene: TRBD1
CDR3 protein: CASSLGTGAHSGNTIYF
CDR3 DNA: TGTGCCAGCAGCTTGGGGACAGGGGCCCACTCTGGAAACACCATATATTTT

J gene: TRBJ2-5
V gene: TRBV6-6
clone size: -
D gene: -
CDR3 protein: CASSYLGQPTAQYF
CDR3 DNA: TGTGCCAGCAGTTACCTGGGACAACCCACGGCCCAGTACTTC

J gene: TRBJ2-7
V gene: TRBV18
clone size: -
D gene: -
CDR3 protein: CASSPPGGFNNEQYF
CDR3 DNA: TGTGCCAGCTCACCACCGGGAGGATTTAACAACGAGCAGTACTTC

J gene: TRBJ2-2
V gene: TRBV7-6
clone size: few
D gene: TRBD1
CDR3 protein: CASSRPDRGGELFF
CDR3 DNA: TGTGCCAGCAGCCGCCCGGACAGGGGTGGGGAGCTGTTTTTT